This section outlines one TCR beta chain sequence together with its context. Its target is not known. This CDR3 is 18 amino acids long. Germline-derived CDR1 and CDR2 are SGHKS and YYEKEE (reference sequence). This entry comes from a study of monozygotic twins with inflammatory bowel disease. General study points: Fewer clonotypes were shared with others by IBD patients than by healthy twins, especially with disease activity.

No DNA is given; TCRdb re-called the 5' RACE reads and lists each CDR3 protein once. In total, the table holds some 170,000 distinct CDR3 sequences. The chain carries TRBV5-5 and TRBJ2-5; TCRdb outputs TRBD2, but without DNA this stays unchecked. This sequence was found in a human donor with ulcerative colitis or Crohn's disease, or a healthy co-twin of an affected twin (not recorded which). The sample consisted of blood. The CDR3 is CASSSLSASLAGGETQYF. Filled out from reference TRBV5-5 and TRBJ2-5, the complete variable domain reads DAGVTQSPTHLIKTRGQQVTLRCSPISGHKSVSWYQQVLGQGPQFIFQYYEKEERGRGNFPDRFSARQFPNYSSELNVNALLLGDSALYLCASSSLSASLAGGETQYFGPGTRLLVL.